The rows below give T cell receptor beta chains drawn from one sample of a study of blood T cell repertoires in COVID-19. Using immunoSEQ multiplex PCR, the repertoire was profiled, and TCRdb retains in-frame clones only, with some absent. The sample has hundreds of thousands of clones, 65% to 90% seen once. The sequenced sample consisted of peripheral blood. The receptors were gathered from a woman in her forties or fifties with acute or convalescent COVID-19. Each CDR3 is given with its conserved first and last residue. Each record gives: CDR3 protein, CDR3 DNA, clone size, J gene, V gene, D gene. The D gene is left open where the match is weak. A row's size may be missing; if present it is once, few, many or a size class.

CDR3 protein: CASSATLDGNTEAFF
CDR3 DNA: TGTGCCAGCAGCGCGACCCTAGACGGGAACACTGAAGCTTTCTTT
clone size: NA
J gene: TRBJ1-1
V gene: TRBV9
D gene: NA

CDR3 protein: CASSFGGKNYGYTF
CDR3 DNA: TGTGCCAGCAGTTTTGGGGGCAAGAACTATGGCTACACCTTC
clone size: NA
J gene: TRBJ1-2
V gene: TRBV28
D gene: NA

CDR3 protein: CASSPSGGVNEQFF
CDR3 DNA: TGTGCCAGCAGTCCTAGCGGGGGGGTTAATGAGCAGTTCTTC
clone size: NA
J gene: TRBJ2-1
V gene: TRBV2
D gene: TRBD2

CDR3 protein: CASSLSEQGSGNTIYF
CDR3 DNA: TGCGCCAGCAGCTTGAGCGAACAGGGCTCTGGAAACACCATATATTTT
clone size: NA
J gene: TRBJ1-3
V gene: TRBV5-1
D gene: NA

CDR3 protein: CASSGGTGAGELFF
CDR3 DNA: TGTGCCAGCAGTGGGGGGACAGGGGCAGGGGAGCTGTTTTTT
clone size: NA
J gene: TRBJ2-2
V gene: TRBV27
D gene: TRBD1

CDR3 protein: CASSERGKDTEAFF
CDR3 DNA: TGTGCCAGCAGTGAGAGGGGGAAGGACACTGAAGCTTTCTTT
clone size: NA
J gene: TRBJ1-1
V gene: TRBV25-1
D gene: NA

CDR3 protein: CASSNSLNEKLFF
CDR3 DNA: TGTGCCAGCTCAAACAGCTTAAATGAAAAACTGTTTTTT
clone size: NA
J gene: TRBJ1-4
V gene: TRBV7-2
D gene: NA

CDR3 protein: CASSLVWTRGSYNEQFF
CDR3 DNA: TGTGCCAGCAGCTTAGTTTGGACCAGGGGTTCTTACAATGAGCAGTTCTTC
clone size: NA
J gene: TRBJ2-1
V gene: TRBV7-2
D gene: NA

CDR3 protein: CASSQGPRLAGGLPQTQYF
CDR3 DNA: TGCGCCAGCAGCCAAGGCCCAAGACTAGCGGGGGGGCTTCCCCAGACCCAGTACTTC
clone size: once
J gene: TRBJ2-5
V gene: TRBV4-1
D gene: TRBD2

CDR3 protein: CASTTSPATDTQYF
CDR3 DNA: TGTGCCAGCACTACTAGTCCCGCCACAGATACGCAGTATTTT
clone size: once
J gene: TRBJ2-3
V gene: TRBV2
D gene: NA

CDR3 protein: CASRVPGYGYTF
CDR3 DNA: TGTGCCAGTAGGGTTCCAGGATATGGCTACACCTTC
clone size: once
J gene: TRBJ1-2
V gene: TRBV19
D gene: NA

CDR3 protein: CASSQQYTGELFF
CDR3 DNA: TGTGCCAGTAGCCAACAGTACACCGGGGAGCTGTTTTTT
clone size: NA
J gene: TRBJ2-2
V gene: TRBV19
D gene: NA

CDR3 protein: CASSLLRSGEQYF
CDR3 DNA: TGTGCCAGCAGTTTACTACGGTCTGGCGAGCAGTACTTC
clone size: NA
J gene: TRBJ2-7
V gene: TRBV27
D gene: NA

CDR3 protein: CASSQDRGNSPLHF
CDR3 DNA: TGTGCCAGCAGCCAAGACAGAGGGAATTCACCCCTCCACTTT
clone size: NA
J gene: TRBJ1-6
V gene: TRBV14
D gene: NA

CDR3 protein: CASSYLPRDYSKQFF
CDR3 DNA: TGTGCCAGCAGTTACCTACCCCGGGACTACTCGAAGCAGTTCTTC
clone size: NA
J gene: TRBJ2-1
V gene: TRBV6-5
D gene: TRBD2

CDR3 protein: CAWIIGGRALLGETQYF
CDR3 DNA: TGTGCCTGGATTATTGGCGGGAGGGCTTTATTGGGGGAGACCCAGTACTTC
clone size: NA
J gene: TRBJ2-5
V gene: TRBV30
D gene: TRBD2

CDR3 protein: CASSLELRTGVGYTF
CDR3 DNA: TGCGCCAGCAGCTTGGAACTTAGGACAGGGGTAGGCTACACCTTC
clone size: NA
J gene: TRBJ1-2
V gene: TRBV5-1
D gene: TRBD1